This T cell receptor beta chain was documented in a study of T cell responses to AZD1222 COVID-19 vaccine (dated by TCRdb to the early 2020s). Regarding the study in general: TCR sequencing covered some 250 trial participants: 207 given two doses of AZD1222 and 26 given two doses of MenACWY control vaccine. Trial participants were enrolled into age subgroups of 18-55, 56-69 and 70-plus years, which contained about 150, 28 and 57 TCR-sequenced participants, respectively. The full study reports these points: Because no day 14 peak-response samples were available, repertoires were characterized only after the peak T cell response. The 56-69-year group was small, and its depth increase did not reach significance, likely because of low power. CD4 TCRs associated with the vaccine covered the entire spike protein, and the dominant responses were in regions 160-218 and 743-854. Conclusions about previously exposed vaccinees are limited, since just 6 or 7 AZD1222 recipients were seropositive for SARS-CoV-2 at baseline. A significant rise in spike-specific TCR breadth and depth was observed after two AZD1222 doses relative to day 0 and relative to MenACWY recipients. Epitopes outside the regions mutated in the B.1.351 and B.1.1.7 variants were reportedly recognized by nearly half of the unique spike-specific TCRs. Participants were mostly white British, with more females than males. The authors suggested clonal diversity may have been underestimated.

The germline V gene yields SGHAT for CDR1 and FQNNGV for CDR2. The CDR3 contains 14 residues, cysteine and phenylalanine counted. Just the 42-base CDR3 DNA is kept, in frame starting at base 1. Trimming takes 5 bases from V and 5 bases from J, and the germline ends sit 12 bases apart. Taken with the paper, the label for time point translates to: about 28 days (+/-7) after the second vaccine dose. AZD1222 recipients given second doses at about 4 weeks or at about 12 weeks were pooled, since spike-specific TCR depth and breadth were not found to differ between the two schedules. Vaccinee samples came from UK trials COV001 and COV002, including a single-blind randomized controlled phase 2/3 trial of AZD1222 (ChAdOx1 nCoV-19) in healthy adults. For TCRbeta chain sequencing, PBMC samples were collected from trial participants at day 0 and at day 28 after the second dose. As for this clone: Its antigen is not yet known. No much larger clonotype is one base removed from it; base qualities were not supplied.

The CDR3 regions of human TCRbeta chains were analyzed by immunosequencing. The paper's processing steps were these. Repertoire TCRs were checked for matches against a reference library of SARS-CoV-2-specific TCRs that had been generated using the MIRA antigen-specificity platform. Breadth was defined as the fraction of unique TCRs that were SARS-CoV-2-associated. Depth was defined as the fraction of total T cells that were SARS-CoV-2-associated. Using the MIRA data, each spike-specific TCR was mapped to the spike region that the TCR reacts to and placed in a CD4 or CD8 class. Log10-transformed breadth and depth values were compared by one-way ANOVA with Sidak's multiple comparisons tests. The table was pulled from immuneACCESS by TCRdb, which kept in-frame rearrangements only. Such tables lose some clones; where checked, under half of the loss comes from unresolved V genes, and the rest has no known cause. The V and J calls and the clone size are those of that table, but D and trimming were determined from the DNA. In this sample the table shows 90,000 to 150,000 clones, around 89% of which occur a single time. Around 7.1% of the sample comes from the top ten.

The sequence joins TRBV11-2 to TRBJ2-2; 6 matching bases give a weak D call of TRBD1. This TCR came from an adult who received the AZD1222 COVID-19 vaccine. The source was peripheral blood, collected 28 days after the second AZD1222 dose. The nucleotide sequence reads as follows: TGTGCCAGCAGCCGAGGCAGGGGAACCGGGGAGCTGTTTTTT. It codes for CASSRGRGTGELFF.